This T cell receptor (beta chain) was profiled in a study of T cell clonality in common variable immunodeficiency. Both groups were predominantly of Caucasian heritage. Blood samples were heparinized, roughly 5 to 8.5 ml per donor. TCRdb keeps only in-frame clones here, not all; method: immunoSEQ multiplex PCR. The sample was found to contain under 50,000 clones, and every one recurs. This clone was counted many times. Its target is not known. Sequencing ends 3 residues short of the CDR3 end; the germline J gene provides the rest. The germline CDR1 and CDR2 sequences are SGDLS and YYNGEE. CDR3 length: 16 residues. The J segment lost 3 bases and the V segment lost 0 bases, leaving 6 bases of the junction unmatched. Broader study findings: Reportedly, TCR beta sequences from common variable immunodeficiency showed fewer deletions and N-nucleotide insertions. CVID subjects showed higher TCRbeta clonality than healthy controls.

The sequence was collected from a person aged 18 to 75 in good health. The genes are TRBV9 and TRBJ2-1, with 7 bases lining up with TRBD2. What was sequenced was peripheral blood mononuclear cells. The CDR3: CASSVAGGSDYNEQFF. CDR3 DNA (partial): TGTGCCAGCAGCGTAGCCGGCGGGAGTGACTACAATGAG.